The clone carrying this TCR beta chain occurred many times. Its antigen is undetermined. This entry comes from a study of T-cell reconstitution after alpha-beta-depleted transplantation in children. Whole-study findings and limits: Several hundred expanded graft clones reportedly supplied alpha-beta T cells about two months after transplant. A year had passed since transplant, and T-cell counts and diversity by then came mostly from newly produced T cells. Elevated TCRbeta diversity at day 60 was traced, in some patients, to surviving recipient T cells and thymic progenitors.

The J segment lost 4 bases and the V segment lost 5 bases, leaving 6 bases of the junction unmatched. There are 15 residues in the CDR3. Germline lookup yields CDR1 SGHTA and CDR2 FQGNSA. Unique molecular identifiers were used to barcode this TCRbeta library. TCRdb passed the PCR reads through MiXCR, listing each CDR3 protein once. The sample consists of fewer than 550,000 distinct CDR3 sequences, more than 9% of them appearing once. The sample consisted of PBMCs, taken before TCRalphabeta/CD19-depleted stem cell transplant. This sequence was found in a child aged 2 to 10 with inherited bone marrow failure, due to receive a stem cell transplant. The chain uses TRBV7-2 and TRBJ2-1; 9 nucleotides agree with TRBD2. For the CDR3, the DNA is TGTGCCAGCAGCCACCAGCGGGGGGTTTACAATGAGCAGTTCTTC. Amino acids: CASSHQRGVYNEQFF.